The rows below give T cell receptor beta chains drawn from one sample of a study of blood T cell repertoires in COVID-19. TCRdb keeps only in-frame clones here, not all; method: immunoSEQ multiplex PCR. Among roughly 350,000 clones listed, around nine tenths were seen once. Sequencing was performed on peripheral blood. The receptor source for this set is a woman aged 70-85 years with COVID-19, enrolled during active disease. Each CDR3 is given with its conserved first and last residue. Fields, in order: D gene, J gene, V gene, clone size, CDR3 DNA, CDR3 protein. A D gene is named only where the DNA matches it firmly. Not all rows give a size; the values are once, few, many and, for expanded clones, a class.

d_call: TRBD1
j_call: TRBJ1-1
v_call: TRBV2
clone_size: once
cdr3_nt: TGTGCCAGCAGTACCCGGACAGGGGCTGAAGCTTTCTTT
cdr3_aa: CASSTRTGAEAFF

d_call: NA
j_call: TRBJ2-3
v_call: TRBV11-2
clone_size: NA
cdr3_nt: TGTGCCAGCAGCTTTTATAGCGACGACACAGATACGCAGTATTTT
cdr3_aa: CASSFYSDDTDTQYF

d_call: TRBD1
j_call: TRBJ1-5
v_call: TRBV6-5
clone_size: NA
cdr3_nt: TGTGCCAGCAGTCCGGACAGGGATTATCAGCCCCAGCATTTT
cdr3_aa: CASSPDRDYQPQHF

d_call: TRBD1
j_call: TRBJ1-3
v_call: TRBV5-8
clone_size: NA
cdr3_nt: TGTGCCAGCAGCAAAGGACAGGGTGGAAACACCATATATTTT
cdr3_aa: CASSKGQGGNTIYF

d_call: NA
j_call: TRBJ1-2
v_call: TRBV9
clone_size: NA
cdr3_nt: TGTGCCAGCAGCGTAATAACAGGGCGATTGGACTATGGCTACACCTTC
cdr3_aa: CASSVITGRLDYGYTF

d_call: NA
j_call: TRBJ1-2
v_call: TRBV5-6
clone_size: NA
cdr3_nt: TGTGCCAGCAGCTTGCAGGGGCGAGAGGGCTACACCTTC
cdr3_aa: CASSLQGREGYTF

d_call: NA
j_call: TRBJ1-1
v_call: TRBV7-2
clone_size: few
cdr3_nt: TGTGCCAGCAGCGCAGGGTTTTACACTGAAGCTTTCTTT
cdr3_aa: CASSAGFYTEAFF

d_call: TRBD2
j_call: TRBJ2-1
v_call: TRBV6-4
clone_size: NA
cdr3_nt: TGTGCCAGCACTCCGATAGCGGGGGGGCCTTACAATGAGCAGTTCTTC
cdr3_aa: CASTPIAGGPYNEQFF

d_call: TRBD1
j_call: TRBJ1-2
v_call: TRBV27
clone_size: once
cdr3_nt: TGTGCCAGCAGTTCCCCGGGACAGGGAGATGGCTACACCTTC
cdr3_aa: CASSSPGQGDGYTF

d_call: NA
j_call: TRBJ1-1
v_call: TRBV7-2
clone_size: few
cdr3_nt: TGTGCCAGCAGAAGCACGGCTGCGGGCACTGAAGCTTTCTTT
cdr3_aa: CASRSTAAGTEAFF

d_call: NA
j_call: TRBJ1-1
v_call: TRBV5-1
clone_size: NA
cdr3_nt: TGCGCCAGCAGCGACCGACGCAGGGATAACACTGAAGCTTTCTTT
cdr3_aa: CASSDRRRDNTEAFF

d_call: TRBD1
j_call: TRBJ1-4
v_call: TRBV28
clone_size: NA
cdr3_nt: TGTGCCAGCAGTCCCCCTACAGGGGCAACTAATGAAAAACTGTTTTTT
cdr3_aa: CASSPPTGATNEKLFF

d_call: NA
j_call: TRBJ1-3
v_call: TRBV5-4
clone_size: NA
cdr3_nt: TGTGCCAGCAGCTCCCGACAGACTGGAAACACCATATATTTT
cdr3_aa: CASSSRQTGNTIYF

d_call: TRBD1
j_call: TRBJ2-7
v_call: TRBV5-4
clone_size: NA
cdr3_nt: TGTGCCAGCAGTCCTCCGGGACAGATGACCTACGAGCAGTACTTC
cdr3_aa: CASSPPGQMTYEQYF

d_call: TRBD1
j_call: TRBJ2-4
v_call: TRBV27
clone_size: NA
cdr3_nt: TGTGCCAGCAGTCCCCCCGGGACAGGGTTCGACATTCAGTACTTC
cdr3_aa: CASSPPGTGFDIQYF

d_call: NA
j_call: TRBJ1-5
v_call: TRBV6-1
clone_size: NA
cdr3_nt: TGTGCCAGCAGGATCGGTCAGCCCCAGCATTTT
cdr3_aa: CASRIGQPQHF

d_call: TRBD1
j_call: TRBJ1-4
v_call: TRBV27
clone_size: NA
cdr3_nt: TGTGCCAGCAGACCACGGACAGGGGAGAATGAAAAACTGTTTTTT
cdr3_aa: CASRPRTGENEKLFF

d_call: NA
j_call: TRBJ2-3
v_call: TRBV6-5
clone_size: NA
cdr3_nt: TGTGCCAGCAGTTTTGACTACCTCACAGATACGCAGTATTTT
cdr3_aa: CASSFDYLTDTQYF

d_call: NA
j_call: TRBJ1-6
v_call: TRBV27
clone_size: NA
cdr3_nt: TGTGCCAGCAGAGAGACACTTTCACCCCTCCACTTT
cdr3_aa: CASRETLSPLHF

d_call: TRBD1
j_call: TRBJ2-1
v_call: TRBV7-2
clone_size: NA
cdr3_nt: TGTGCCAGCAGCCCGACAGGGTCCCTCTACAATGAGCAGTTCTTC
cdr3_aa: CASSPTGSLYNEQFF

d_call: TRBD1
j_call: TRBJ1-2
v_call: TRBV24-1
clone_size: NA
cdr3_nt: TGTGCCACCAGTGACGACAGGGACTATGGCTACACCTTC
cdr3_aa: CATSDDRDYGYTF

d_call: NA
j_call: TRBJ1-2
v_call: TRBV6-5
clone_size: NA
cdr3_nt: TGTGCCAGCAGAATTACAGGGTTTAATGGCTACACCTTC
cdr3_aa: CASRITGFNGYTF

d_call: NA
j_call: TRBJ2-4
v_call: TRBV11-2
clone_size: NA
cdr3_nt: TGTGCCAGCAGCTTAAGCGGTCAGGGGTGGTCTCTAGCCAAAAACATTCAGTACTTC
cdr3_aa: CASSLSGQGWSLAKNIQYF

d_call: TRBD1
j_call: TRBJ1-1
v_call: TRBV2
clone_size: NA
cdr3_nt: TGTGCCAGCAGTCGCGGGACAGCGAACACTGAAGCTTTCTTT
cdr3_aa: CASSRGTANTEAFF

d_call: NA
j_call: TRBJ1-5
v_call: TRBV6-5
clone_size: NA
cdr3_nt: TGTGCCAGCAGTTACTCAGGGGGGGCAAATCAGCCCCAGCATTTT
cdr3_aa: CASSYSGGANQPQHF

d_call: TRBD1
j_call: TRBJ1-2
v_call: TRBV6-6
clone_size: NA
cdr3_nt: TGTGCCAGCAGTTACGACAGGGGGCGATATAACTATGGCTACACCTTC
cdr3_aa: CASSYDRGRYNYGYTF

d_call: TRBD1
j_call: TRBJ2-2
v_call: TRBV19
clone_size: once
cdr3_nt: TGTGCCACCAGGGACAGCCAAAACACCGGGGAGCTGTTTTTT
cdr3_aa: CATRDSQNTGELFF

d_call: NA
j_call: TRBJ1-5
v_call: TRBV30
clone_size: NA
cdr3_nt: TGTGCCTGGAGGAAGGGGAGCGGGAGCAATCAGCCCCAGCATTTT
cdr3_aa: CAWRKGSGSNQPQHF

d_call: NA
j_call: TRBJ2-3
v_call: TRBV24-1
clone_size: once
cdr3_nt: TGTGCCACCAGTGGGGGGCCTTCGCAGTATTTT
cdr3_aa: CATSGGPSQYF